This T cell receptor beta chain was found in a study of T cells after yellow fever vaccination. MiXCR, run by TCRdb on the 5' RACE reads, gives a single entry per CDR3 protein. Here the sample spans approximately 580,000 distinct CDR3 sequences, less than 20% being singletons. V was pared by 4 bases and J by 0 bases, with 5 bases of the junction left unmatched. Germline V lookup: CDR1 MNHEY, CDR2 SVGEGT. The CDR3 sequence is 17 residues long. This chain joins TRBV6-2 or TRBV6-3 and TRBJ2-5, with 13 bases identical to TRBD2. The starting material was PBMCs, obtained roughly 5 days after the first yellow fever vaccination. The origin of this receptor is a man between 18 and 29 years old who received the YFV17D yellow fever vaccine. CDR3 in amino acids: CASSSGLAGAYQETQYF. CDR3 coding DNA: TGTGCCAGCAGTTCCGGACTAGCGGGGGCGTACCAAGAGACCCAGTACTTC.